The rows below give T cell receptor beta chains drawn from one sample of a study of post-analysis software for immune sequencing data. TCRdb ran MiXCR on the PCR reads and lists one entry per CDR3 protein. The sample consists of some 690,000 distinct CDR3 sequences, 25% to 30% of them appearing once. The specimen sequenced was blood. The receptor set was obtained from a girl aged 5-17 years with multiple sclerosis. CDR3s include the opening cysteine and the closing phenylalanine or tryptophan. A D gene is named only where the DNA matches it firmly. Clone size, where shown, is once, few, many, or a class for clones that have expanded.

v_gene: TRBV6-5; abundance: NA; d_gene: TRBD2; j_gene: TRBJ2-7; CDR3nt: TGTGCCAGCAGCCCTGTAGCGGGGGGTGCCTACGAGCAGTACTTC; CDR3aa: CASSPVAGGAYEQYF
v_gene: TRBV27; abundance: NA; d_gene: NA; j_gene: TRBJ2-7; CDR3nt: TGTGCCAGCAGGGGCTCAGCGGACCAAATACGTCCTAACGAGCAGTACTTC; CDR3aa: CASRGSADQIRPNEQYF
v_gene: TRBV29-1; abundance: NA; d_gene: NA; j_gene: TRBJ1-5; CDR3nt: TGCAGCGTTGGCAACAGGGCGAGTCAGCCCCAGCATTTT; CDR3aa: CSVGNRASQPQHF
v_gene: TRBV6-5; abundance: many; d_gene: TRBD2; j_gene: TRBJ2-3; CDR3nt: TGTGCCAGCAGTTCGACTAGCGGGGGGTCGACCACAGATACGCAGTATTTT; CDR3aa: CASSSTSGGSTTDTQYF
v_gene: TRBV6-2/TRBV6-3; abundance: few; d_gene: NA; j_gene: TRBJ2-7; CDR3nt: TGTGCCAGCAGCCCCAGCAGCTCCTACGAGCAGTACTTC; CDR3aa: CASSPSSSYEQYF
v_gene: TRBV2; abundance: few; d_gene: NA; j_gene: TRBJ1-2; CDR3nt: TGTGCCAGCAGTGAAGGATTGGTGGATGGCTACACCTTC; CDR3aa: CASSEGLVDGYTF
v_gene: TRBV7-9; abundance: few; d_gene: NA; j_gene: TRBJ2-2; CDR3nt: TGTGCCAGCAGCCGCGGGGGCGGACGAGGTTTACCCGGGGAGCTGTTTTTT; CDR3aa: CASSRGGGRGLPGELFF
v_gene: TRBV10-3; abundance: few; d_gene: NA; j_gene: TRBJ2-1; CDR3nt: TGTGCCATCAACCACGGTAGCATCGATGAGCAGTTCTTC; CDR3aa: CAINHGSIDEQFF
v_gene: TRBV12-3/TRBV12-4; abundance: NA; d_gene: NA; j_gene: TRBJ1-2; CDR3nt: TGTGCCAGCAGTTTAAACCGACTCGGTGGCTACACCTTC; CDR3aa: CASSLNRLGGYTF
v_gene: TRBV28; abundance: few; d_gene: TRBD1; j_gene: TRBJ2-5; CDR3nt: TGTGCCAGCAGTCTCGGACAGGGAAGAGCGACCCAGTACTTC; CDR3aa: CASSLGQGRATQYF
v_gene: TRBV6-2/TRBV6-3; abundance: NA; d_gene: NA; j_gene: TRBJ2-3; CDR3nt: TGTGCCAGCCACCGAGCTAGCGAGGCAGATACGCAGTATTTT; CDR3aa: CASHRASEADTQYF
v_gene: TRBV28; abundance: few; d_gene: NA; j_gene: TRBJ1-2; CDR3nt: TGTGCCAGCAGACCGGGGGGTACGAATGGCTACACCTTC; CDR3aa: CASRPGGTNGYTF
v_gene: TRBV15; abundance: NA; d_gene: NA; j_gene: TRBJ1-2; CDR3nt: TGTGCCACCAGCAGAGATACAGGGAGCTATGGCTACACCTTC; CDR3aa: CATSRDTGSYGYTF
v_gene: TRBV10-1; abundance: NA; d_gene: NA; j_gene: TRBJ2-7; CDR3nt: TGCGCCAGCAGGCCCCAGGAGGGATACGAGCAGTACTTC; CDR3aa: CASRPQEGYEQYF
v_gene: TRBV7-2; abundance: many; d_gene: TRBD1; j_gene: TRBJ2-5; CDR3nt: TGTGCCAGCAGCTTAGATGGGACAGGGCCAGAGACCCAGTACTTC; CDR3aa: CASSLDGTGPETQYF
v_gene: TRBV7-8; abundance: NA; d_gene: NA; j_gene: TRBJ2-1; CDR3nt: TGTGCCAGCACCCAGCCCGGCCGGAGGGGACGAGCCTACAATGAGCAGTTCTTC; CDR3aa: CASTQPGRRGRAYNEQFF
v_gene: TRBV20-1; abundance: many; d_gene: TRBD2; j_gene: TRBJ2-3; CDR3nt: TGCAGTGCTAGGGCCGGGGCTAGCGGGGGGGCAGATACGCAGTATTTT; CDR3aa: CSARAGASGGADTQYF
v_gene: TRBV10-1; abundance: few; d_gene: NA; j_gene: TRBJ2-7; CDR3nt: TGCGCCAGTTCCAATACTAAGAGTTTCGACGAGCAGTACTTC; CDR3aa: CASSNTKSFDEQYF
v_gene: TRBV11-2; abundance: NA; d_gene: NA; j_gene: TRBJ2-3; CDR3nt: TGTGCCAGCAGCTTATGGGGAAGGTTCACAGATACGCAGTATTTT; CDR3aa: CASSLWGRFTDTQYF
v_gene: TRBV9; abundance: few; d_gene: NA; j_gene: TRBJ2-5; CDR3nt: TGTGCCAGCAGCGTAGGTCGTGGTTTGGGGGTCGAGACCCAGTACTTC; CDR3aa: CASSVGRGLGVETQYF
v_gene: TRBV4-2; abundance: NA; d_gene: NA; j_gene: TRBJ2-2; CDR3nt: TGTGCCAGCAGCCAAGGGGACTTGTCTTACACCGGGGAGCTGTTTTTT; CDR3aa: CASSQGDLSYTGELFF
v_gene: TRBV7-9; abundance: NA; d_gene: TRBD2; j_gene: TRBJ2-1; CDR3nt: TGTGCCAGCAGCTTATCGGGGGGTAGTCTTGAGCAGTTCTTC; CDR3aa: CASSLSGGSLEQFF
v_gene: TRBV3-1; abundance: NA; d_gene: NA; j_gene: TRBJ2-5; CDR3nt: TGTGCCAGCAGCCAAGATTCCAGCTCGGGTCAGACCCAGTACTTC; CDR3aa: CASSQDSSSGQTQYF
v_gene: TRBV28; abundance: NA; d_gene: NA; j_gene: TRBJ2-2; CDR3nt: TGTGCCAGCAGTAGGGACGGTCCCACCGGGGAGCTGTTTTTT; CDR3aa: CASSRDGPTGELFF
v_gene: TRBV20-1; abundance: few; d_gene: TRBD2; j_gene: TRBJ2-1; CDR3nt: TGCAGTGCTAGAGATTACCGGCTAGCGGCGGACTACAATGAGCAGTTCTTC; CDR3aa: CSARDYRLAADYNEQFF
v_gene: TRBV5-8; abundance: few; d_gene: NA; j_gene: TRBJ2-7; CDR3nt: TGTGCCAGCAGCTTTTCGGCCGAGCAGTACTTC; CDR3aa: CASSFSAEQYF
v_gene: TRBV3-1; abundance: NA; d_gene: NA; j_gene: TRBJ1-1; CDR3nt: TGTGCCAGCAGCCACCTGGGGGGGAACACTGAAGCTTTCTTT; CDR3aa: CASSHLGGNTEAFF